Sequencing of this T cell receptor (beta chain) was carried out in a study of Graves' ophthalmopathy and Graves' hyperthyroidism. RNA transcripts served as template for amplifying TCR beta CDR3 sequences. RT-PCR was first run with HTBI primers, then multiplex PCR in a second round. TCRdb itself ran the multiplex PCR reads through MiXCR, one entry per CDR3 protein. The sample has over 14,000 distinct CDR3 sequences, approximately 53% seen once; the top ten hold around 50%. V gave up 5 bases and J gave up 3 bases, with 16 bases separating them. The CDR3 totals 15 residues. Material: peripheral blood. This receptor was taken from a woman aged 25 to 39 with Graves' ophthalmopathy. This chain connects TRBV12-3 or TRBV12-4 to TRBJ2-5; TRBD1 might be the D (6 bases). In DNA, the CDR3 is TGTGCCAGCAGTCCCACCGGGACAAATGAAGAGACCCAGTACTTC. Protein product: CASSPTGTNEETQYF.